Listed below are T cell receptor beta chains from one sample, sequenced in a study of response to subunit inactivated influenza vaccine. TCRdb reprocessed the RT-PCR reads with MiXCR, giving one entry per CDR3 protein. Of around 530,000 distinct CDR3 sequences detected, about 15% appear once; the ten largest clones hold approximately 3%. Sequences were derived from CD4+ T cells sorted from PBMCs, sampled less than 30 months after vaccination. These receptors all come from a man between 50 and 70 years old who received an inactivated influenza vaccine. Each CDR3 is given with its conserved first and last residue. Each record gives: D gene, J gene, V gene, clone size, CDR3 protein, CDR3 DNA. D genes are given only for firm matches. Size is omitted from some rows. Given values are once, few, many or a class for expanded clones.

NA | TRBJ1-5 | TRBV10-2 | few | CASSEGARWSNQPQHF | TGCGCCAGCAGTGAGGGGGCGAGGTGGAGCAATCAGCCCCAGCATTTT
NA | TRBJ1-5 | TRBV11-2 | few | CASSLGGVVHDGGQPQHF | TGTGCCAGCAGCTTAGGGGGCGTGGTCCACGACGGGGGTCAGCCCCAGCATTTT
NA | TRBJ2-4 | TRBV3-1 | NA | CASSPGGRSNIQYF | TGTGCCAGCAGCCCGGGGGGCAGGAGTAACATTCAGTACTTC
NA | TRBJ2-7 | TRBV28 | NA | CASSAGNLKYEQYF | TGTGCCAGCAGTGCCGGGAATTTGAAGTACGAGCAGTACTTC
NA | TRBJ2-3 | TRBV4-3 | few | CASSPGYSTDTQYF | TGCGCCAGCAGCCCCGGATATAGCACAGATACGCAGTATTTT
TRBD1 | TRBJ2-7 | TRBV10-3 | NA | CAISGHGQGYEQYF | TGTGCCATCAGTGGGCACGGACAGGGCTACGAGCAGTACTTC
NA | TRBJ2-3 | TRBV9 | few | CASSNSPRGTDTQYF | TGTGCCAGCAGCAACTCCCCAAGGGGCACAGATACGCAGTATTTT
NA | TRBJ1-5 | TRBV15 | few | CATSRAPHSNQPQHF | TGTGCCACCAGCAGAGCGCCACATAGCAATCAGCCCCAGCATTTT
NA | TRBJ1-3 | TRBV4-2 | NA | CASSQDLASSLGNTIYF | TGTGCCAGCAGCCAAGATCTAGCCAGCTCATTAGGGAACACCATATATTTT
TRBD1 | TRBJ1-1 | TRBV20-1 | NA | CSARGYGQGYTEAFF | TGCAGTGCTAGGGGTTATGGACAGGGTTACACTGAAGCTTTCTTT
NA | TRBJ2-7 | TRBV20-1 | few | CSATLDRYEQYF | TGCAGTGCGACCCTCGATAGGTACGAGCAGTACTTC
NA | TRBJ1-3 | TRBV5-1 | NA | CASSLDPGGPGNTIYF | TGCGCCAGCAGCTTGGATCCGGGAGGTCCTGGAAACACCATATATTTT
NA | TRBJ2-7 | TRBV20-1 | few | CSARPGRASYEQYF | TGCAGTGCTAGGCCAGGGAGAGCCTCCTACGAGCAGTACTTC
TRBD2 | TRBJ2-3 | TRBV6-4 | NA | CASSRARLAGAIIGGTDTQYF | TGTGCCAGCAGTCGGGCCCGACTAGCGGGAGCTATTATCGGAGGCACAGATACGCAGTATTTT
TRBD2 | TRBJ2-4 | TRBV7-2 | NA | CASSFSGVAKNIQYF | TGTGCCAGCAGCTTTAGCGGGGTAGCCAAAAACATTCAGTACTTC
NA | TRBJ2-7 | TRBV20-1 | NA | CSARGPTYEQYF | TGCAGTGCTCGGGGACCAACCTACGAGCAGTACTTC
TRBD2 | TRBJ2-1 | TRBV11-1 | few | CASSLETSGGAAYNEQFF | TGTGCCAGCAGCTTAGAGACTAGCGGGGGGGCTGCCTACAATGAGCAGTTCTTC
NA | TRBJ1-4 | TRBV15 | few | CATSRDPGVGEKLFF | TGTGCCACCAGCAGAGATCCGGGGGTTGGGGAAAAACTGTTTTTT
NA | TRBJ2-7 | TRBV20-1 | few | CSARDWSKEYGEQYF | TGCAGTGCTAGAGATTGGAGCAAGGAGTACGGCGAGCAGTACTTC
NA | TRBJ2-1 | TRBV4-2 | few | CASSDASGRRETREQFF | TGTGCCAGCAGCGACGCGTCTGGTAGGAGGGAAACAAGGGAGCAGTTCTTC
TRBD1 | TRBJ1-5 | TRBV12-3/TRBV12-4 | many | CASSPRQGNQPQHF | TGTGCCAGCAGTCCCCGACAGGGGAATCAGCCCCAGCATTTT
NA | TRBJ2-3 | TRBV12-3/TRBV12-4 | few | CASSTRPRADTQYF | TGTGCCAGCAGCACCCGCCCCCGGGCAGATACGCAGTATTTT
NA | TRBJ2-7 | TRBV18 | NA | CASSPDLGGNYEQYF | TGTGCCAGCTCACCAGATCTAGGGGGGAACTACGAGCAGTACTTC
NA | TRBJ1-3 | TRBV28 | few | CASSLPYRAGNTIYF | TGTGCCAGCAGTTTACCGTACAGGGCTGGAAACACCATATATTTT
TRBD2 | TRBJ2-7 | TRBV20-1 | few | CSASGGDSYEQYF | TGCAGTGCTAGCGGGGGGGATTCCTACGAGCAGTACTTC
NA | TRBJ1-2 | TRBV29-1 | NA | CSVGSWNSYGYTF | TGCAGCGTTGGGAGCTGGAATAGCTATGGCTACACCTTC
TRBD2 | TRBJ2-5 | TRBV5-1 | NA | CASSLRMLAGGPETQYF | TGCGCCAGCAGCTTGAGGATGCTAGCGGGAGGGCCGGAGACCCAGTACTTC
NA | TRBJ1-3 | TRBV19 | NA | CASSTGGTGNTIYF | TGTGCCAGTAGTACCGGAGGAACTGGAAACACCATATATTTT
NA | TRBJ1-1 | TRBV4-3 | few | CASSQSIRSNTEAFF | TGCGCCAGCAGCCAATCTATTAGGAGCAACACTGAAGCTTTCTTT
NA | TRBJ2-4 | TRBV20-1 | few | CSATQGGANIQYF | TGCAGTGCTACCCAGGGGGGGGCAAACATTCAGTACTTC
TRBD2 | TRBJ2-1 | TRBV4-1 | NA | CASSHLAGGGNEQFF | TGCGCCAGCAGCCATCTAGCGGGGGGCGGCAATGAGCAGTTCTTC
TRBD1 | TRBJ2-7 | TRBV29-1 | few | CSVEGDPGTGPYEQYF | TGCAGCGTTGAAGGGGACCCCGGGACAGGGCCCTACGAGCAGTACTTC
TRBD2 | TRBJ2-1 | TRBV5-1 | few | CASSLAKAGGSDEQFF | TGCGCCAGCAGCTTGGCCAAAGCGGGAGGTTCGGATGAGCAGTTCTTC
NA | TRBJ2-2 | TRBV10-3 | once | CAISEGGGGTGELFF | TGTGCCATCAGTGAGGGAGGGGGCGGCACCGGGGAGCTGTTTTTT
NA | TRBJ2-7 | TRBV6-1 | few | CASSPSPGFSYEQYF | TGTGCCAGCAGTCCTTCCCCAGGGTTCTCCTACGAGCAGTACTTC
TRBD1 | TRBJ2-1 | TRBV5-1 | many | CASSSDRGTYNEQFF | TGCGCCAGCAGCTCGGACAGGGGTACCTACAATGAGCAGTTCTTC
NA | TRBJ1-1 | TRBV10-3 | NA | CAISDWSGDTEAFF | TGTGCCATCAGTGATTGGAGTGGGGATACTGAAGCTTTCTTT
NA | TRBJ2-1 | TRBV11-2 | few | CASSFFSYNEQFF | TGTGCCAGCAGCTTCTTCTCCTACAATGAGCAGTTCTTC